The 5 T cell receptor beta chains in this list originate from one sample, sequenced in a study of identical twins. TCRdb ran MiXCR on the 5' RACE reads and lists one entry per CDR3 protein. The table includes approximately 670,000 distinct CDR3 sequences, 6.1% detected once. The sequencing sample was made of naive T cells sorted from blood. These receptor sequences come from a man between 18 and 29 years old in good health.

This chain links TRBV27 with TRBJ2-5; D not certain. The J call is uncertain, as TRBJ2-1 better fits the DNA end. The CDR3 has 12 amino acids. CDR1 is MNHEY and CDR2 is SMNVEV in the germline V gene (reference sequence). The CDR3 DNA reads TGTGCCAGCCGTACATCCACAGAGACCCAGTTCTTC. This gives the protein CASRTSTETQFF.

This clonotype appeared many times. The DNA for the CDR3 is TGTGCCAGCAGTTTAATCCCGGGACAGGCCTACGAGCAGTACGTC. Its translation: CASSLIPGQAYEQYV. The chain employs TRBV27 and TRBJ2-7; 8 nucleotides match TRBD1. The germline CDR1 and CDR2 sequences are MNHEY and SMNVEV (reference sequence). The CDR3 runs to 15 residues. The ends lost 2 bases at V and 2 bases at J; junction bases unmatched: 5.

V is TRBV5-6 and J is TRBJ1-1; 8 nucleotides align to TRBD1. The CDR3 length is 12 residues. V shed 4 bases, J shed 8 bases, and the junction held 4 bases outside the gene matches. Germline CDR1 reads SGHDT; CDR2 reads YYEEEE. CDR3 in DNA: TGTGCCAGCAGCCGGGACAGGAGAGAAGCTTTCTTT. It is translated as CASSRDRREAFF. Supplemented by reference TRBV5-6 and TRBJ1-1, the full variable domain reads DAGVTQSPTHLIKTRGQQVTLRCSPKSGHDTVSWYQQALGQGPQFIFQYYEEEERQRGNFPDRFSGHQFPNYSSELNVNALLLGDSALYLCASSRDRREAFFGQGTRLTVV.

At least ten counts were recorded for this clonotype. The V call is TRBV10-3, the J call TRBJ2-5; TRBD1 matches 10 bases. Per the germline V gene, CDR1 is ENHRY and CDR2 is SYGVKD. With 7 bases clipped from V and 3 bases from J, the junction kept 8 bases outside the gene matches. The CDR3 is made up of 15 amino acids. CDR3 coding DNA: TGTGCCATCACCGAAGGACAGGGGGTGGAAGAGACCCAGTACTTC. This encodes CAITEGQGVEETQYF.

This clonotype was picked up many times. The CDR3 loop reads CASSLPRQVSYNEQFF. The CDR3 DNA sequence: TGCGCCAGCAGCTTGCCCCGACAGGTTTCCTACAATGAGCAGTTCTTC. This rearrangement joins TRBV5-1 to TRBJ2-1, with D maybe TRBD1 (6 bases). The CDR3 loop spans 16 amino acids. Germline V gene sequence: CDR1 SGHRS, CDR2 YFSETQ. Trimming removed 1 base from V and 1 base from J, with 12 bases in between.